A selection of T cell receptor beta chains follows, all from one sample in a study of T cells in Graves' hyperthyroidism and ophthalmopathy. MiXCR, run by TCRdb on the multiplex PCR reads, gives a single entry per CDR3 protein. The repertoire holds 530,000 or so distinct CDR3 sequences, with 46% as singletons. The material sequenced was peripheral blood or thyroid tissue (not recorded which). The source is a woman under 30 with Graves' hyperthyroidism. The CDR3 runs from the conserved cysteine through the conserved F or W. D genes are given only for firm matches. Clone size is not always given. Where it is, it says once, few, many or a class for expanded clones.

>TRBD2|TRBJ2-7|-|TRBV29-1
TGCAGCAGTGAGGGACTAGCGGGAGTAAGCGAGCAGTACTTC
CSSEGLAGVSEQYF
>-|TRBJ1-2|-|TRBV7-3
TGTGCCAGCAGCCCGGGACTAGCGCAATATGGCTACACCTTC
CASSPGLAQYGYTF
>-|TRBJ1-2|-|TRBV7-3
TGTGCCAGCAGCACAGGACTAGCGGGCTACACCTTC
CASSTGLAGYTF
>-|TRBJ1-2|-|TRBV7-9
TGTGCCAGCAGCTTTCTAGCGGGCTTCTATGGCTACACCTTC
CASSFLAGFYGYTF
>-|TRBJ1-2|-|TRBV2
TGTGCCAGCAGTGCCCTCAGCGATAACTATGGCTACACCTTC
CASSALSDNYGYTF
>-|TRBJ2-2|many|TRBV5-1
TGCGCCAGCAGCCTACTACTAGCGAACACCGGGGAGCTGTTTTTT
CASSLLLANTGELFF
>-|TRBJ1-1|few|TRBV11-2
TGTGCCAGCATCGAACTTCGGGACGGGAGGAGGACTGAAGCTTTCTTT
CASIELRDGRRTEAFF
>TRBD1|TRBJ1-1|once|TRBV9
TGTGCCAGCAGCGTCGGGGGACAGGGTCCGAACACTGAAGCTTTCTTT
CASSVGGQGPNTEAFF
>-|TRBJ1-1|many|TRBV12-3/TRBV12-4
TGTGCCAGCAGTTCCGTGGACCCCTCCACTGAAGCTTTCTTT
CASSSVDPSTEAFF
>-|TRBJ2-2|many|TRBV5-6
TGTGCCAGCAGCTTGACGGGGCGGAGAACCGGGGAGCTGTTTTTT
CASSLTGRRTGELFF
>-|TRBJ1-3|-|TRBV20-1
TGCAGTGCCCGGGGGTTGGCGAACACCATATATTTT
CSARGLANTIYF
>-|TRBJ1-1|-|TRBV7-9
TGTGCCAGCAGCTTCCGGGAAGCTTTCTTT
CASSFREAFF
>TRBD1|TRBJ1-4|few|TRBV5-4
TGTGCCAGCAGCCGACAGGGGCCACCACCGCTTAATGAAAAACTGTTTTTT
CASSRQGPPPLNEKLFF
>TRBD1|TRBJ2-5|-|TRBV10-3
TGTGCCATCAGGAGGGCTAGAGGGGACAGTCTTGCCGAGACCCAGTACTTC
CAIRRARGDSLAETQYF
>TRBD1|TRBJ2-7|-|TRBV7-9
TGTGCCAGCAGCGTTGATGGACAGGGAGGCTACGAGCAGTACTTC
CASSVDGQGGYEQYF
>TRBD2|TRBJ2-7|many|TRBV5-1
TGCGCCACACGGGCTAGCGGGAGAAACGAGCAGTACTTC
CATRASGRNEQYF
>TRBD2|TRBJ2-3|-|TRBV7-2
TGTGCCAGCAGCTTAGCGGCGACTAGCGGGAGCACAGATACGCAGTATTTT
CASSLAATSGSTDTQYF
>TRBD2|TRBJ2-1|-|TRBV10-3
TGTGCCATCAGAATAACAGCGGGAGAAGACAATGAGCAGTTCTTC
CAIRITAGEDNEQFF
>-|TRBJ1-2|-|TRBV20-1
TGCAGTGCTAGAGAGGGATCGCGCTACACCTTC
CSAREGSRYTF
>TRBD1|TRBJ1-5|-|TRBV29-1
TGCAGCGCTAGACAGGGAAAGCAGCCCCAGCATTTT
CSARQGKQPQHF
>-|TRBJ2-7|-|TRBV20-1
TGCAGTGCTAGAGATCGGCGGACCGAACCCTACGAGCAGTACTTC
CSARDRRTEPYEQYF
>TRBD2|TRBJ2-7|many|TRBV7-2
TGTGCCAGCAGCTTAGTACCCGCTAGCGGGAGCTACGAGCAGTACTTC
CASSLVPASGSYEQYF
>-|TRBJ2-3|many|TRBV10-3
TGTGCCAGCCGTCTAGGCCCTGCGGCAGATACGCAGTATTTT
CASRLGPAADTQYF
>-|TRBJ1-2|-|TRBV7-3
TGTGCCAGCACCTACCGCCGGGGTGACGTCCCTTATGGCTACACCTTC
CASTYRRGDVPYGYTF
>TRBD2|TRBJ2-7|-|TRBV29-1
TGCAGCGTTGCGGGAGGGCCGGGGCAGTACTTC
CSVAGGPGQYF
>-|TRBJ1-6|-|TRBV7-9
TGTGCCAGCAGCTTAGTGGGGGACCGGCCTTACTCACCCCTCCACTTT
CASSLVGDRPYSPLHF